The 17 T cell receptor beta chains below all came from one sample that was sequenced in a study of response to subunit inactivated influenza vaccine. One entry per CDR3 protein, called by TCRdb with MiXCR from the RT-PCR reads. The sample holds about 190,000 distinct CDR3 sequences, under 15% seen once. The sequencing here drew on CD8+ T cells sorted from PBMCs, taken 4 to 6 days after vaccination. The receptors were sampled from a man in his fifties who received an inactivated influenza vaccine.

This clonotype was seen ten or more times. V and J are TRBV5-1 and TRBJ1-6; TRBD1 might be the D (5 bases). Per the germline V gene, CDR1 is SGHRS and CDR2 is YFSETQ. V was clipped by 0 bases and J by 0 bases, with 10 bases between them. The CDR3 spans 17 residues. In DNA form, the CDR3 reads TGCGCCAGCAGCTTGGCCGCGGGGACCTCCTATAATTCACCCCTCCACTTT. Encoded protein: CASSLAAGTSYNSPLHF.

The chain is built from TRBV7-3 and TRBJ2-3, with 8 bases lining up with TRBD2. Germline V gives CDR1 SGHTA, CDR2 FQGTGA. The V segment lost 2 bases and the J segment 2 bases; nucleotides outside the gene matches: 9. The CDR3 totals 17 residues. CDR3 DNA: TGTGCCAGCAGCTTAGGTTCCGGACTAGCAGACACAGATACGCAGTATTTT. Amino acid sequence: CASSLGSGLADTDTQYF.

This chain links TRBV24-1 with TRBJ1-1; no definite D call. CDR3 length equals 13 residues. The germline V gene has CDR1 KGHDR and CDR2 SFDVKD. The V end was cut by 5 bases, the J end by 4 bases, with 10 bases between. CDR3 loop: CATSGGGFTEAFF. CDR3 sequence (DNA): TGTGCCACCAGTGGGGGAGGGTTCACTGAAGCTTTCTTT.

This clonotype has only a few counts. The rearrangement joins TRBV4-3 to TRBJ2-7; TRBD2 aligns across 7 bases. The CDR3 spans 14 residues. Germline V gene lookup returns CDR1 LGHNA and CDR2 YSLEER. V was clipped by 1 base and J by 3 bases; unmatched bases: 3. CDR3 sequence (DNA): TGCGCCAGCAGCCAAGCGGAGCGGGGCTACGAGCAGTACTTC. Translated: CASSQAERGYEQYF.

In its sample, this clonotype was seen a few times. The V and J genes are TRBV7-8 and TRBJ2-7, with D possibly being TRBD2 (5 bases). Germline V CDR1 and CDR2: SGHVS, FQNEAQ. The CDR3 covers 14 residues. V lost 7 bases and J 4 bases, leaving 17 bases between the germline ends. CDR3 in amino acids: CASTNGRGVYEQYF. CDR3 bases: TGTGCCAGCACCAACGGCCGGGGTGTTTACGAGCAGTACTTC.

There are a few counts of this clonotype. The V and J genes are TRBV20-1 and TRBJ2-1; TRBD2 matches at 9 bases. The germline gives CDR1 DFQATT, CDR2 SNEGSKA (reference sequence). J gave up 9 bases and V 7 bases, and 10 bases lay outside the gene matches. The CDR3 covers 13 residues. The CDR3 nucleotides read TGCAGTGTAGCGCGGACTAGCGCGGTTGAGCAGTTCTTC. It codes for CSVARTSAVEQFF.

This chain connects TRBV2 to TRBJ2-7; 7 bases are shared with TRBD2. V dropped 7 bases and J dropped 0; count of bases not matched to a gene: 15. The germline V gene has CDR1 SNHLY and CDR2 FYNNEI. The CDR3 is made up of 17 amino acids. The CDR3 loop reads CASMPLFAGAPSYEQYF. The CDR3 region has the DNA TGTGCCAGCATGCCCCTGTTTGCGGGAGCACCCTCCTACGAGCAGTACTTC.

This rearrangement joins TRBV11-1 to TRBJ2-2, with TRBD1 identical over 8 bases. The J segment lost 1 base and the V segment lost 4 bases, leaving 11 bases of the junction unmatched. Per the germline V gene, CDR1 is SGHAT and CDR2 is FQDESV (reference sequence). The CDR3 has 18 residues. The CDR3 DNA is TGTGCCAGCAGCTCCCCCTCGTTCGGGACAGGGAACACCGGGGAGCTGTTTTTT. Amino acid sequence: CASSSPSFGTGNTGELFF.

This clonotype was seen a handful of times. V gene TRBV12-3 or TRBV12-4 combines with J gene TRBJ1-1, with 7 bases fitting TRBD1. V gave up 2 bases and J gave up 4 bases; unmatched junction bases: 7. CDR3 length: 15 amino acids. The CDR3 sequence: CASSLSGGVSTEAFF. CDR3 sequence (DNA): TGTGCCAGCAGTTTATCAGGGGGTGTGAGCACTGAAGCTTTCTTT.

In its sample, this clonotype was seen a few times. V is TRBV5-1 and J is TRBJ1-1, with D perhaps matching TRBD1 (6 bases). This CDR3 spans 13 amino acids. Germline CDR1 and CDR2: SGHRS and YFSETQ. V was cut by 6 bases and J by 4 bases, with 13 bases left in between. Here the CDR3 DNA reads TGCGCCAGCAAGCAGGGGCGTAGCACTGAAGCTTTCTTT. It specifies CASKQGRSTEAFF.

This chain connects TRBV25-1 to TRBJ2-5, with D possibly matching TRBD1 (5 bases). The germline CDR1 and CDR2 sequences are MGHDK and SYGVNS. CDR3 size: 14 residues. Trimming took 0 bases from V and 3 from J, leaving 8 bases between them. CDR3 amino acids: CASSEYSGKETQYF. CDR3 DNA: TGTGCCAGCAGTGAATATTCAGGGAAAGAGACCCAGTACTTC. Supplemented by reference TRBV25-1 and TRBJ2-5, the full variable domain reads EADIYQTPRYLVIGTGKKITLECSQTMGHDKMYWYQQDPGMELHLIHYSYGVNSTEKGDLSSESTVSRIRTEHFPLTLESARPSHTSQYLCASSEYSGKETQYFGPGTRLLVL.

This clonotype has only a few counts. V and J are TRBV6-5 and TRBJ2-1, with D perhaps matching TRBD1 or TRBD2 (5 bases each). The CDR3 has 12 amino acids. V dropped 6 bases and J dropped 10 bases, with 13 bases sitting between them. The germline gives CDR1 MNHEY, CDR2 SVGAGI. CDR3 in amino acids: CASSLREGEQFF. Written as DNA, the CDR3 is TGTGCCAGCAGCCTTCGCGAGGGGGAGCAGTTCTTC.

The gene calls are TRBV20-1 and TRBJ2-3, with D perhaps matching TRBD1 or TRBD2 (6 bases each). In germline, CDR1 is DFQATT, CDR2 SNEGSKA (reference sequence). V shed 0 bases and J shed 5 bases, with 18 bases lying between them. The CDR3 is 16 residues long. For the CDR3, the DNA is TGCAGTGCTAGAGATGTCCCCGGGGGCCATGGAGATACGCAGTATTTT. It codes for CSARDVPGGHGDTQYF.

The CDR3 protein is CASRGLEAQYF. The CDR3, as DNA: TGTGCCAGCAGGGGCCTGGAAGCGCAGTATTTT. The chain couples TRBV12-3 or TRBV12-4 to TRBJ2-3, with D uncertain. With 6 bases removed from V and 10 bases from J, the gap between germline ends came to 11 bases. The length of the CDR3 is 11 residues.

The chain recombines TRBV25-1 with TRBJ2-1; 7 bases are a match to TRBD2. Germline V gene data show CDR1 as MGHDK and CDR2 as SYGVNS. V was pared by 8 bases and J by 6 bases, with 1 base of the junction left unmatched. The CDR3 covers 11 residues. The CDR3 spells CASGTTNEQFF. In DNA, the CDR3 is TGTGCCAGCGGGACTACCAATGAGCAGTTCTTC.

In this sample, this clonotype turned up a few times. The gene calls are TRBV28 and TRBJ2-2; 8 bases agree with TRBD1. The trim removed 6 bases at V and 3 bases at J, leaving 9 bases unmatched. Germline V lookup: CDR1 MDHEN, CDR2 SYDVKM. CDR3 size: 16 residues. In DNA, the CDR3 is TGTGCCAGCAGCTCTATGGACAGGGAGGACACCGGGGAGCTGTTTTTT. As protein: CASSSMDREDTGELFF.

This clonotype was seen a handful of times. The genes are TRBV7-8 and TRBJ2-2, with D tentatively TRBD2 (7 bases). CDR3 length equals 16 residues. Germline-derived CDR1 and CDR2 are SGHVS and FQNEAQ. The V and J ends lost 0 bases and 4 bases respectively, with 12 bases between them. CDR3 nucleotides: TGTGCCAGCAGCTTAGCGGTACGGGGGGCCACCGGGGAGCTGTTTTTT. Its protein product is CASSLAVRGATGELFF.